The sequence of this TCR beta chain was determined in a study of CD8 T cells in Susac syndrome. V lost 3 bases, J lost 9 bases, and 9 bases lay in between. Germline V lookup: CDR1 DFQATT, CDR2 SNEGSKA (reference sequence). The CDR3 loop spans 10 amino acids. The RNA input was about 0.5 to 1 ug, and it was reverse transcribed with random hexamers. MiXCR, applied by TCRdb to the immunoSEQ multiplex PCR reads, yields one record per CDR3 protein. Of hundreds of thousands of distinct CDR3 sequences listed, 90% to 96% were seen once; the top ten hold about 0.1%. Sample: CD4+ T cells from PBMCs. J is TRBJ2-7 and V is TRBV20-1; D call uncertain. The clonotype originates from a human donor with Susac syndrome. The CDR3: CSARGRMQYF. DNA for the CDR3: TGCAGTGCTAGGGGCAGGATGCAGTACTTC.